Each of the 12 T cell receptor beta chains below was sequenced from the same sample in a study of Ad26.COV2.S vaccination and SARS-CoV-2 variants. As to treatment: around 19 received Ad26.COV2.S at low or high dose, single or two shots; roughly five received placebo; per-sample allocation not given. Samples were taken on day 63 after the first vaccine or placebo injection. Measured with immunoSEQ multiplex PCR; TCRdb has only the in-frame clones, and not every one. The table has hundreds of thousands of clones, 70% to 90% seen once. The specimen was peripheral blood, collected in a trial of Ad26.COV2.S vaccine versus placebo. Receptors were obtained from a person aged 18-65 years who received the Ad26.COV2.S COVID-19 vaccine or a placebo.

The chain employs TRBV29-1 and TRBJ2-2; TRBD2 might be the D (6 bases). The CDR3 consists of 13 residues. Trimming pared 4 bases from V and 3 bases from J, leaving 9 bases between. Looked up from germline, CDR1 is SQVTM and CDR2 is ANQGSEA. DNA of the CDR3: TGCAGCGTTGCCGGGGGAGACACCGGGGAGCTGTTTTTT. It codes for CSVAGGDTGELFF.

The CDR3 nucleotides are TGTGCCAGCAGCCAAGACGGCCACAGAGGGCTGAGGAATTCACCCCTCCACTTT. Translating gives CASSQDGHRGLRNSPLHF. This chain uses TRBV4-2 with TRBJ1-6; unclear D gene. Germline assignment: CDR1 LGHNA and CDR2 YNFKEQ. The CDR3 is 18 residues long. The V end was cut by 0 bases, the J end by 7 bases, with 19 bases between.

This chain uses TRBV28 with TRBJ1-4; D remains unclear. The CDR3 totals 11 residues. V was shortened by 3 bases and J by 8 bases, with 4 bases between the two germline ends. Germline-derived CDR1 and CDR2 are MDHEN and SYDVKM. CDR3 sequence: CASSFKEKLFF. The DNA for the CDR3 is TGTGCCAGCAGTTTTAAGGAAAAACTGTTTTTT.

The chain joins TRBV19 to TRBJ2-2, with no clear D. The CDR3 length is 15 residues. The V end was cut by 5 bases, the J end by 4 bases, with 14 bases between. Germline V CDR1 and CDR2: LNHDA, SQIVND (reference sequence). The CDR3 reads CASSPQWVSTGELFF. In DNA, the CDR3 is TGTGCCAGTAGTCCCCAATGGGTTTCCACCGGGGAGCTGTTTTTT.

The chain links TRBV4-1 to TRBJ2-7; 13 nucleotides align to TRBD2. The germline V gene encodes CDR1 MGHRA and CDR2 YSYEKL. The CDR3 spans 16 residues. The V and J ends lost 1 base and 2 bases, in that order; junction bases with no gene match: 2. CDR3 coding DNA: TGCGCCAGCAGCCAAGCACTAGCGGGAGGGCCCTACGAGCAGTACTTC. Residues: CASSQALAGGPYEQYF.

The chain couples TRBV10-3 to TRBJ1-1; no clear D. Germline V gives CDR1 ENHRY, CDR2 SYGVKD. V shed 4 bases and J shed 0 bases, with 6 bases lying between them. This CDR3 contains 13 residues. The CDR3 here is CAISGSVNTEAFF. CDR3 DNA: TGTGCCATCAGTGGGTCGGTGAACACTGAAGCTTTCTTT.

This clone was seen once. The chain couples TRBV27 to TRBJ2-7; D is uncertain. The CDR3 is 15 amino acids. Germline CDR1 reads MNHEY; CDR2 reads SMNVEV (reference sequence). Trimming pared 4 bases from V and 0 bases from J, leaving 13 bases between. Here the CDR3 reads CASSSSSLSSYEQYF. The CDR3, as DNA: TGTGCCAGCAGTTCGTCTTCCTTGAGCTCCTACGAGCAGTACTTC.

CDR3 nucleotide sequence: TGCGCCAGCAGTGATCGGAGACAGGGGGCGGTCTATGGCTACACCTTC. This sequence encodes CASSDRRQGAVYGYTF. V usage is TRBV10-1 and J usage is TRBJ1-2; 10 bases fit TRBD1. CDR3 length: 16 amino acids. The V gene's germline CDR1 is WNHNN and CDR2 SYGVQD (reference sequence). J gave up 4 bases and V 3 bases, and 8 bases lay outside the gene matches.

The CDR3 DNA sequence: TGCGCCAGCAGCCTACCCCCAGCGGGGAGCACAGATACGCAGTATTTT. Its protein is CASSLPPAGSTDTQYF. J is TRBJ2-3 and V is TRBV4-1; TRBD2 matches 7 bases. Germline V gene sequence: CDR1 MGHRA, CDR2 YSYEKL. CDR3 length equals 16 residues. The V segment lost 4 bases and the J segment 0 bases; nucleotides outside the gene matches: 7.

The rearrangement uses TRBV6-6 and TRBJ2-4; D is undetermined. CDR1 MNHNY and CDR2 SVGAGI come from the germline V gene (reference sequence). The CDR3 extends over 16 amino acids. V gave up 0 bases and J gave up 0 bases, with 9 bases separating them. In nucleotides, the CDR3 is TGTGCCAGCAGTTACTCTTACGGAATAGCCAAAAACATTCAGTACTTC. The encoded protein is CASSYSYGIAKNIQYF.

This clone was recorded only once. This rearrangement joins TRBV19 to TRBJ1-5, with 7 bases matching TRBD1. This CDR3 region has 14 residues. V lost 3 bases and J lost 7; bases outside the gene matches: 6. Germline CDR1 LNHDA, CDR2 SQIVND (reference sequence). CDR3 nucleotides: TGTGCCAGTAGTATCGACAGGGAAGTACAGCCCCAGCATTTT. Its protein is CASSIDREVQPQHF. Together with reference TRBV19 and TRBJ1-5, the CDR3 gives the full variable domain: DGGITQSPKYLFRKEGQNVTLSCEQNLNHDAMYWYRQDPGQGLRLIYYSQIVNDFQKGDIAEGYSVSREKKESFPLTVTSAQKNPTAFYLCASSIDREVQPQHFGDGTRLSIL.

This sequence joins TRBV5-1 and TRBJ2-1; 8 bases line up with TRBD1. V gave up 3 bases and J gave up 0 bases; unmatched junction bases: 2. CDR3 length: 15 amino acids. Looked up from germline, CDR1 is SGHRS and CDR2 is YFSETQ. The DNA of the CDR3 is TGCGCCAGCAGCTGGGACAGGCCCTCCTACAATGAGCAGTTCTTC. Translation: CASSWDRPSYNEQFF.